A selection of T cell receptor beta chains follows, all from one sample in a study of blood T cells in healthy people across ages. TCRdb independently ran MiXCR on the 5' RACE reads; one entry per CDR3 protein. The sample carries 1.5 million to 2 million distinct CDR3 sequences, almost 35% recorded once. Sequences were obtained from blood. These receptors were taken from a young woman in good health. CDR3s include the opening cysteine and the closing phenylalanine or tryptophan. A D gene is named only where the DNA matches it firmly. Expanded clones get a size class; other rows say once, few or many, or leave the size out.

V,J,size,D,DNA,CDR3
TRBV12-3/TRBV12-4,TRBJ1-1,few,TRBD1,TGTGCCAGCAGTTTATTGACAGGGGTGAGCACTGAAGCTTTCTTT,CASSLLTGVSTEAFF
TRBV7-6,TRBJ1-2,-,TRBD1,TGTGCCAGCAGTCCAAATGGATTAGGACAGGGGGGAAGCTACACCTTC,CASSPNGLGQGGSYTF
TRBV27,TRBJ2-7,few,-,TGTGCCAGCCATTCGCAACAGGACGCCTACGAGCAGTACTTC,CASHSQQDAYEQYF
TRBV20-1,TRBJ1-2,few,-,TGCAGTGCCCTCACAGGATCTAACTATGGCTACACCTTC,CSALTGSNYGYTF
TRBV20-1,TRBJ2-3,-,-,TGCAGTGCACGTCGGATATTAGGTGCTAATACAGATACGCAGTATTTT,CSARRILGANTDTQYF
TRBV20-1,TRBJ2-7,-,-,TGCAGTGCTAGGTACCCAGGGAGTGTCCACGAGCAGTACTTC,CSARYPGSVHEQYF
TRBV5-1,TRBJ2-7,-,-,TGCGCCAGCAGCTCGGCAGGGACAACCTACGAGCAGTACTTC,CASSSAGTTYEQYF
TRBV12-3/TRBV12-4,TRBJ2-1,many,-,TGTGCCAGCAGTTTAGGCCCCTTTAATGAGCAGTTCTTC,CASSLGPFNEQFF
TRBV4-1,TRBJ2-2,few,TRBD2,TGCGCCAGCAGCCAAGGGCTAGCGGGGGAAATCACCGGGGAGCTGTTTTTT,CASSQGLAGEITGELFF
TRBV9,TRBJ2-1,-,TRBD2,TGTGCCAGCAGCCCTGCGGGAGGGCCCTCTGAGCAGTTCTTC,CASSPAGGPSEQFF
TRBV4-2,TRBJ2-1,few,TRBD2,TGTGCCAGCAGCCAAAAAATCCTAGCGGGAGGGTCGGGGAATGAGCAGTTCTTC,CASSQKILAGGSGNEQFF
TRBV20-1,TRBJ1-2,few,TRBD1,TGCAGTGCTAGAGAGACAGGGCTATCTTATGGCTACACCTTC,CSARETGLSYGYTF
TRBV9,TRBJ2-5,-,-,TGTGCCAGCGGCGGACAGATTCAAGAGACCCAGTACTTC,CASGGQIQETQYF
TRBV20-1,TRBJ2-5,few,TRBD1,TGCAGTGCTAGGAACCCTGGGACAGGCCAAGAGACCCAGTACTTC,CSARNPGTGQETQYF
TRBV20-1,TRBJ1-1,-,-,TGCAGTGCTAGAGATGGACAGAAGAACACTGAAGCTTTCTTT,CSARDGQKNTEAFF
TRBV20-1,TRBJ2-4,few,TRBD2,TGCAGTGCTAAATCTGAGCGGGGGTCCCAAAACATTCAGTACTTC,CSAKSERGSQNIQYF
TRBV20-1,TRBJ2-7,-,TRBD1,TGCAGTGCCCGCGCCTCGGACAGGGCCTACGAGCAGTACTTC,CSARASDRAYEQYF
TRBV25-1,TRBJ1-2,few,-,TGTGCCAGCAGTGACAGGGGCCCCTCGCGTGGCTACACCTTC,CASSDRGPSRGYTF
TRBV2,TRBJ1-2,few,-,TGTGCCAGCAGCAGGGACACCTCTTATGGCCACACCTTC,CASSRDTSYGHTF
TRBV28,TRBJ2-7,-,-,TGTGCCAGCAGTTCCCCCCCGGGACACGACGAGCAGTACTTC,CASSSPPGHDEQYF
TRBV6-2/TRBV6-3,TRBJ2-1,-,TRBD2,TGTGCCAGCAACGAGGGACTAGCGGGAGCGGGCTCCTACAATGAGCAGTTCTTC,CASNEGLAGAGSYNEQFF
TRBV20-1,TRBJ2-5,-,-,TGCAGTGCTAGCAAGGGTGTTTGGGAGACCCAGTACTTC,CSASKGVWETQYF
TRBV12-3/TRBV12-4,TRBJ1-2,many,-,TGTGCCAGCAGCTTACAGGATTCCTCTGGCTACACCTTC,CASSLQDSSGYTF
TRBV7-3,TRBJ2-3,-,TRBD2,TGTGCCAGCAGCTTAAAGAGCGGGAGGATGGATACGCAGTATTTT,CASSLKSGRMDTQYF
TRBV3-1,TRBJ2-6,-,-,TGTGCCAGCAACAACATCCTGACAGGTGTCGTCTCTGGGGCCAACGTCCTGACTTTC,CASNNILTGVVSGANVLTF
TRBV10-2,TRBJ2-7,few,-,TGCGCCAGCAGGGGAACGTGGGAGCAGTACTTC,CASRGTWEQYF
TRBV2,TRBJ2-7,-,-,TGTGCCAGCAGTGAATATGTGGGAGACTCCGAGCAGTACTTC,CASSEYVGDSEQYF
TRBV6-5,TRBJ2-5,-,-,TGTGCCAGCAGTTACTCAGGGGCCCTCCAAGAGACCCAGTACTTC,CASSYSGALQETQYF
TRBV20-1,TRBJ2-1,-,TRBD2,TGCAGTACAAGGACTAGCGGGTCGACCTACAATGAGCAGTTCTTC,CSTRTSGSTYNEQFF
TRBV29-1,TRBJ2-7,-,-,TGCAGCGTCCGATCTGACGAGCAGTACTTC,CSVRSDEQYF
TRBV3-1,TRBJ2-7,-,TRBD1,TGTGCCAGCAGCTCTACGACAGGGGTCATAAACGAGCAGTACTTC,CASSSTTGVINEQYF
TRBV3-1,TRBJ2-7,-,TRBD2,TGTGCCGGCAGCCCAAGGACTAGCGGGACCATCTACGAGCAGTACTTC,CAGSPRTSGTIYEQYF
TRBV3-1,TRBJ2-2,-,-,TGTGCCAGCAGCCAAGTAGCCATGAGCGCCGGGGAGCTGTTTTTT,CASSQVAMSAGELFF
TRBV7-2,TRBJ2-7,-,TRBD2,TGTGCCAGCAGCAAGCCAAGCGGGGGCCCATACGAGCAGTACTTC,CASSKPSGGPYEQYF
TRBV13,TRBJ2-1,-,-,TGTGCCAGCAGCTTACCAGCGTTAGTCGATGAGCAGTTCTTC,CASSLPALVDEQFF
TRBV6-2/TRBV6-3,TRBJ1-1,-,-,TGTGCCAGCAGTTACCCCACATACACCGACACTAAAGCTTTCTTT,CASSYPTYTDTKAFF
TRBV11-2,TRBJ1-5,-,-,TGTGCCAGCAGCTTAGATCTAACCAGCAATCAGCCCCAGCATTTT,CASSLDLTSNQPQHF
TRBV11-2,TRBJ2-7,many,-,TGTGCCAGCAGCCGGGACATCTCCTACGAGCAGTACTTC,CASSRDISYEQYF
TRBV2,TRBJ2-3,-,-,TGTGCCAGCAGCCCCCGGGACGGCATCACAGATACGCAGTATTTT,CASSPRDGITDTQYF
TRBV20-1,TRBJ1-2,-,-,TGCAGTGCTAGAGATCTGGTTAGGAGGGGCTACACCTTC,CSARDLVRRGYTF
TRBV14,TRBJ2-1,few,-,TGTGCCAGCAGCCAAGATCAGGGACCAAAGCAGTTCTTC,CASSQDQGPKQFF
TRBV7-9,TRBJ2-5,few,TRBD2,TGTGCCAGCAGCTCGGGTAGCGGGAGGTTGGAGACCCAGTACTTC,CASSSGSGRLETQYF
TRBV27,TRBJ1-1,-,-,TGTGCCAGCAGTCCCGGAGCGGGAGGGAATACTGAAGCTTTCTTT,CASSPGAGGNTEAFF
TRBV30,TRBJ2-7,few,-,TGTGCCTGGAGTGATGTAGTGGTCTACGAGCAGTACTTC,CAWSDVVVYEQYF
TRBV12-3/TRBV12-4,TRBJ2-3,-,TRBD1,TGTGCCAGCAGTTACCCGGGACAGCACACAGATACGCAGTATTTT,CASSYPGQHTDTQYF